The 20 T cell receptor beta chains below all came from one sample that was sequenced in a study of T cell responses to AZD1222 COVID-19 vaccine. The data were produced by immunoSEQ multiplex PCR, yet TCRdb's version contains in-frame clones alone and is incomplete. This sample has more than 70,000 clones, with roughly 81% found just once. Sequencing used peripheral blood, obtained on day 0 of AZD1222 vaccination. The receptor source for this set is an adult in good health.

This sequence joins TRBV28 and TRBJ1-2; the D is unclear. Germline V lookup: CDR1 MDHEN, CDR2 SYDVKM. The CDR3 contains 15 residues. Trimming took off 1 base at V and 6 bases at J, with 15 bases between the two ends. This CDR3 is CASSLSDRPRHGYTF. As DNA, the CDR3 is TGTGCCAGCAGTTTATCTGACCGGCCCAGGCATGGCTACACCTTC.

This clone was counted once. The gene calls are TRBV5-5 and TRBJ1-1; D is undetermined. The germline V and J ends were trimmed by 0 bases and 0 bases, with 12 bases remaining between them. Germline V CDR1 and CDR2: SGHKS, YYEKEE (reference sequence). The CDR3 runs 16 residues. The DNA of the CDR3 is TGTGCCAGCAGCTTGGAACCGGGAAGGGTGAACACTGAAGCTTTCTTT. This sequence encodes CASSLEPGRVNTEAFF. Complete variable domain (other parts from reference TRBV5-5 and TRBJ1-1): DAGVTQSPTHLIKTRGQQVTLRCSPISGHKSVSWYQQVLGQGPQFIFQYYEKEERGRGNFPDRFSARQFPNYSSELNVNALLLGDSALYLCASSLEPGRVNTEAFFGQGTRLTVV.

This chain joins TRBV7-9 and TRBJ1-1, with D maybe TRBD1 (6 bases). Between the trimmed V and J ends, which lost 5 bases and 10 bases, there was a span of 17 bases. The length of the CDR3 is 13 residues. Germline lookup yields CDR1 SEHNR and CDR2 FQNEAQ (reference sequence). Written as DNA, the CDR3 is TGTGCCAGCAGCCCTCCGGCGGGGGCCGTAGCTTTCTTT. Translated, it gives CASSPPAGAVAFF.

The CDR3 reads CASSPPIQGHYGYTF. The CDR3, as DNA: TGTGCCAGCTCACCACCGATACAGGGCCACTATGGCTACACCTTC. This chain connects TRBV18 to TRBJ1-2, with a possible D match to TRBD1 (6 bases). V was cut by 0 bases and J by 3 bases, with 11 bases left in between. The germline V gene encodes CDR1 KGHSH and CDR2 LQKENI. This CDR3 has 15 amino acids.

The rearrangement links TRBV7-3 to TRBJ1-1, with D possibly matching TRBD1 (5 bases). The germline V and J ends were trimmed by 8 bases and 4 bases, with 14 bases remaining between them. Germline CDR1 SGHTA, CDR2 FQGTGA. CDR3 size: 13 residues. In DNA, the CDR3 is TGTGCCAGCGGCTCAGGGACCGTCACTGAAGCTTTCTTT. Amino acid sequence: CASGSGTVTEAFF.

The rearrangement uses TRBV3-1 (or the pseudogene TRBV3-2) and TRBJ1-5; the D is unclear. The CDR3 contains 12 residues. CDR1 is LGHDT and CDR2 is YNNKEL in the germline V gene (reference sequence). Trimming took 0 bases from V and 7 from J, leaving 4 bases between them. The CDR3 DNA sequence: TGTGCCAGCAGCCAAGAGGGACAGCCCCAGCATTTT. It codes for CASSQEGQPQHF.

The chain couples TRBV19 to TRBJ2-7; D may be TRBD1 (6 bases). Per the germline V gene, CDR1 is LNHDA and CDR2 is SQIVND (reference sequence). The CDR3 is 15 residues long. V lost 5 bases and J lost 5, with 19 bases in between. The CDR3 spells CASSPNRAYSDEQYF. CDR3 nucleotide sequence: TGTGCCAGTAGTCCGAACAGGGCCTACTCGGACGAGCAGTACTTC. Together with reference TRBV19 and TRBJ2-7, the CDR3 gives the full variable domain: DGGITQSPKYLFRKEGQNVTLSCEQNLNHDAMYWYRQDPGQGLRLIYYSQIVNDFQKGDIAEGYSVSREKKESFPLTVTSAQKNPTAFYLCASSPNRAYSDEQYFGPGTRLTVT.

This chain connects TRBV9 to TRBJ1-6; the match to TRBD1 covers 12 bases. V lost 2 bases and J lost 5; bases outside the gene matches: 5. CDR3 length: 17 residues. Germline lookup yields CDR1 SGDLS and CDR2 YYNGEE. The CDR3 DNA reads TGTGCCAGCAGCGTGGGACAGGGGGCGAGAAATAATTCACCCCTCCACTTT. Residues: CASSVGQGARNNSPLHF. The entire variable domain, with the rest obtained from reference TRBV9 and TRBJ1-6, is as follows: DSGVTQTPKHLITATGQRVTLRCSPRSGDLSVYWYQQSLDQGLQFLIQYYNGEERAKGNILERFSAQQFPDLHSELNLSSLELGDSALYFCASSVGQGARNNSPLHFGNGTRLTVT.

This chain connects TRBV5-6 to TRBJ1-6; D gene unclear. Trimming took off 0 bases at V and 3 bases at J, with 1 base between the two ends. The CDR3 spans 13 residues. CDR1 is SGHDT and CDR2 is YYEEEE in the germline V gene. CDR3 loop: CASSLDYNSPLHF. For the CDR3, the DNA is TGTGCCAGCAGCTTGGACTATAATTCACCCCTCCACTTT.

This chain joins TRBV27 and TRBJ2-7, with D perhaps matching TRBD1 or TRBD2 (6 bases each). The CDR3 is made up of 14 amino acids. Germline V gives CDR1 MNHEY, CDR2 SMNVEV (reference sequence). The V end was cut by 5 bases, the J end by 3 bases, with 14 bases between. CDR3 sequence reads: CASSPWGAYYEQYF. In DNA, the CDR3 is TGTGCCAGCAGTCCTTGGGGGGCCTACTACGAGCAGTACTTC.

The CDR3 spells CASSLGAGGWQETQYF. The CDR3 region has the DNA TGTGCCAGCAGCTTAGGGGCAGGGGGCTGGCAAGAGACCCAGTACTTC. The V call is TRBV13, the J call TRBJ2-5, with 8 bases fitting TRBD1. The V gene end was trimmed by 0 bases and the J gene end by 2 bases; junction bases not matched to a gene: 5. The CDR3 spans 16 residues. The germline V gene encodes CDR1 PRHDT and CDR2 FYEKMQ (reference sequence).

The CDR3 spells CASSVPPTEKLFF. The CDR3 DNA is TGTGCCAGCTCAGTCCCGCCGACCGAAAAACTGTTTTTT. V and J are TRBV18 and TRBJ1-4; D ambiguous. CDR1 is KGHSH, CDR2 LQKENI, per germline. Deletions cut 5 bases from V and 8 bases from J, with 12 bases between. The CDR3 totals 13 residues.

The chain carries TRBV5-4 and TRBJ2-7; perhaps TRBD1 as D (5 bases). V was pared by 0 bases and J by 7 bases, with 11 bases between. Germline-derived CDR1 and CDR2 are SGHNT and YYREEE (reference sequence). The CDR3 is made up of 13 amino acids. The CDR3 is CASSLDSRDEQYF. In DNA, the CDR3 is TGTGCCAGCAGCTTGGATAGCAGGGATGAGCAGTACTTC.

The chain joins TRBV6-5 to TRBJ2-7, with TRBD1 matching over 7 bases. V was pared by 7 bases and J by 2 bases, with 8 bases of the junction left unmatched. Germline V gives CDR1 MNHEY, CDR2 SVGAGI. This CDR3 contains 14 residues. The CDR3 sequence: CASKRGLGPYEQYF. In DNA form, the CDR3 reads TGTGCCAGCAAAAGGGGGCTTGGACCCTACGAGCAGTACTTC.

Concerning this clone: The junction shows a germline mismatch at one end, possibly a read error. The rearrangement joins TRBV30 to TRBJ1-5, with D possibly TRBD1 on 6 matching bases. Germline lookup yields CDR1 GTSNPN and CDR2 SVGIG (reference sequence). CDR3 length: 11 amino acids. The CDR3 sequence: CAWSAGQLQHF. CDR3 nucleotides: TGTGCCTGGAGTGCCGGACAGCTCCAGCATTTT.

The genes are TRBV5-8 and TRBJ1-2; D not certain. In germline, CDR1 is SGHTS, CDR2 YDEGEE. V dropped 7 bases and J dropped 2 bases, with 9 bases sitting between them. CDR3 length equals 12 residues. The CDR3 nucleotides read TGTGCCAGCGGTCACAGAAACTATGGCTACACCTTC. Protein: CASGHRNYGYTF.

This chain joins TRBV7-3 and TRBJ1-3; unclear D gene. V lost 0 bases and J 4 bases, leaving 7 bases between the germline ends. CDR1 and CDR2 from the germline V gene are SGHTA and FQGTGA. The CDR3 is 14 residues long. The CDR3 region has the DNA TGTGCCAGCAGCTTAACGGTGGGGGGAAACACCATATATTTT. Translated: CASSLTVGGNTIYF.

The rearrangement links TRBV2 to TRBJ2-3; D is tentatively TRBD1 or TRBD2 (5 bases each). Trimming cost V 10 bases and J 4 bases, with 18 bases left between them. The germline V gene encodes CDR1 SNHLY and CDR2 FYNNEI. This CDR3 is built from 14 residues. Here the CDR3 reads CAIGTQGRADTQYF. CDR3 DNA: TGTGCCATTGGGACCCAGGGAAGGGCAGATACGCAGTATTTT.

The chain is built from TRBV12-3 or TRBV12-4 and TRBJ2-1; a possible D gene is TRBD1 (5 bases). The germline V and J ends were trimmed by 2 bases and 6 bases, with 8 bases remaining between them. The length of the CDR3 is 13 residues. The CDR3 sequence: CASSLIGVNEQFF. CDR3 nucleotides: TGTGCCAGCAGTTTAATAGGGGTCAATGAGCAGTTCTTC.

The V and J genes are TRBV15 and TRBJ2-2, with no clear D. Germline values: CDR1 LNHNV, CDR2 YYDKDF (reference sequence). V was trimmed by 0 bases and J by 0 bases, leaving 11 bases between them. The CDR3 loop spans 17 amino acids. The CDR3 loop is CATSRDPARANTGELFF. CDR3 bases: TGTGCCACCAGCAGAGATCCCGCCAGAGCGAACACCGGGGAGCTGTTTTTT. The full variable domain, rest sourced from reference TRBV15 and TRBJ2-2, is DAMVIQNPRYQVTQFGKPVTLSCSQTLNHNVMYWYQQKSSQAPKLLFHYYDKDFNNEADTPDNFQSRRPNTSFCFLDIRSPGLGDTAMYLCATSRDPARANTGELFFGEGSRLTVL.